One and the same sample provided the 15 T cell receptor beta chains below, sequenced in a study of blood T cell repertoires in COVID-19. Generated by immunoSEQ multiplex PCR, the TCRdb table keeps only in-frame clones and is missing some. The table lists about 70,000 clones, roughly 73% of them singletons. Sequencing was performed on peripheral blood. Receptors originate from a human donor in a cohort sampled during active COVID-19.

The chain combines TRBV11-2 with TRBJ2-2, with D hard to call. Germline CDR1 SGHAT, CDR2 FQNNGV. The CDR3 sequence is 18 residues long. V gave up 4 bases and J gave up 0 bases, with 18 bases separating them. Written as DNA, the CDR3 is TGTGCCAGCAGCTCACGGTCTAGGCAGCTTACGAACACCGGGGAGCTGTTTTTT. The encoded protein is CASSSRSRQLTNTGELFF. Full variable domain (missing parts from reference TRBV11-2 and TRBJ2-2): EAGVAQSPRYKIIEKRQSVAFWCNPISGHATLYWYQQILGQGPKLLIQFQNNGVVDDSQLPKDRFSAERLKGVDSTLKIQPAKLEDSAVYLCASSSRSRQLTNTGELFFGEGSRLTVL.

The chain has TRBV11-1 and TRBJ1-2; no reliable D call. The CDR3 contains 15 residues. Trimming shortened V by 5 bases and J by 4 bases, and 17 bases separated the two germline ends. CDR1 SGHAT and CDR2 FQDESV come from the germline V gene (reference sequence). The CDR3 DNA reads as TGTGCCAGCAGCCCCCCCCCGAGTTGTCGCTATGGCTACACCTTC. Amino acids: CASSPPPSCRYGYTF.

The rearrangement links TRBV27 to TRBJ2-7; TRBD2 agrees at 8 bases. Germline-derived CDR1 and CDR2 are MNHEY and SMNVEV (reference sequence). This CDR3 has 16 residues. Trimming at V came to 3 bases and at J to 3 bases, leaving 10 bases not matched to a gene. The CDR3 reads CASSFRAGDILYEQYF. The CDR3 nucleotides are TGTGCCAGCAGTTTCCGAGCGGGAGACATCCTCTACGAGCAGTACTTC.

V usage is TRBV19 and J usage is TRBJ1-6; D possibly corresponds to TRBD1 (6 bases). V was clipped by 6 bases and J by 0 bases, with 12 bases between them. Germline loops: CDR1 LNHDA, CDR2 SQIVND (reference sequence). The CDR3 loop spans 16 amino acids. The CDR3 reads CASSGGHYSYNSPLHF. DNA for the CDR3: TGTGCCAGTAGCGGGGGGCACTACTCCTATAATTCACCCCTCCACTTT.

V gene TRBV5-1 combines with J gene TRBJ2-7; D is perhaps TRBD1 (7 bases). CDR1 and CDR2 from the germline V gene are SGHRS and YFSETQ. V lost 1 base, J lost 0 bases, and 14 bases lay in between. This CDR3 has 16 amino acids. This CDR3 reads CASSLFPGGSSYEQYF. DNA for the CDR3: TGCGCCAGCAGCTTGTTCCCAGGGGGGAGCTCCTACGAGCAGTACTTC.

The rearrangement links TRBV6-5 to TRBJ1-2; TRBD1 is a possible D gene (5 bases). The CDR3 is 14 amino acids. Germline V gene lookup returns CDR1 MNHEY and CDR2 SVGAGI. V shed 2 bases and J shed 5 bases, with 12 bases lying between them. Written as DNA, the CDR3 is TGTGCCAGCAGTTACAGGCAGGGTGGATATGGCTACACCTTC. Translating gives CASSYRQGGYGYTF.

The chain recombines TRBV9 with TRBJ1-6; D unclear. Germline CDR1 is SGDLS and CDR2 is YYNGEE. The CDR3 is 18 residues long. V was shortened by 4 bases and J by 4 bases, with 21 bases between the two germline ends. CDR3 in amino acids: CASSPRSGNGIYNSPLHF. The CDR3 nucleotides are TGTGCCAGCAGCCCCCGCTCGGGCAACGGGATTTATAATTCACCCCTCCACTTT. The full variable domain, its missing parts supplied by reference TRBV9 and TRBJ1-6, is DSGVTQTPKHLITATGQRVTLRCSPRSGDLSVYWYQQSLDQGLQFLIQYYNGEERAKGNILERFSAQQFPDLHSELNLSSLELGDSALYFCASSPRSGNGIYNSPLHFGNGTRLTVT.

The rearrangement joins TRBV6-5 to TRBJ2-1; possibly TRBD2 for D (6 bases). Per the germline V gene, CDR1 is MNHEY and CDR2 is SVGAGI. This CDR3 has 13 amino acids. The V and J ends lost 5 bases and 8 bases respectively, with 13 bases between them. In DNA, the CDR3 is TGTGCCAGCAGTCTAGCGATGGGCTATGAGCAGTTCTTC. It translates to CASSLAMGYEQFF.

This clone came up once. The chain uses TRBV3-1 (or the pseudogene TRBV3-2) and TRBJ1-6, with a weak D call TRBD1 (6 bases). The CDR3 covers 15 residues. With 1 base removed from V and 7 bases from J, the gap between germline ends came to 11 bases. Germline V gene data show CDR1 as LGHDT and CDR2 as YNNKEL (reference sequence). The CDR3 nucleotides are TGTGCCAGCAGCCAAGCGACAGGTGTGAATTCACCCCTCCACTTT. It encodes CASSQATGVNSPLHF.

The rearrangement uses TRBV4-1 and TRBJ2-7; TRBD1 is a possible D gene (6 bases). The germline V and J ends were trimmed by 0 bases and 3 bases, with 18 bases remaining between them. This CDR3 region has 17 residues. CDR1 MGHRA and CDR2 YSYEKL come from the germline V gene. CDR3 sequence (DNA): TGCGCCAGCAGCCAAGAATGGGGGACAAGGATCCTCTACGAGCAGTACTTC. Protein: CASSQEWGTRILYEQYF.

V gene TRBV5-1 combines with J gene TRBJ2-6; TRBD1 matches at 7 bases. This CDR3 contains 16 residues. V lost 1 base to trimming and J lost 3 bases; unmatched junction nucleotides: 4. The germline V gene encodes CDR1 SGHRS and CDR2 YFSETQ. The CDR3 bases are TGCGCCAGCAGCTTGCCGACAGGGTTTGGGGCCAACGTCCTGACTTTC. This gives the protein CASSLPTGFGANVLTF.

The chain has TRBV18 and TRBJ2-7; TRBD1 matches 8 bases. The length of the CDR3 is 17 residues. CDR1 and CDR2 (germline): KGHSH, LQKENI. J was trimmed by 5 bases and V by 1 base; bases with no gene match: 13. CDR3 amino acids: CASSPLRNRRGLNEQYF. The CDR3, as DNA: TGTGCCAGCTCACCACTCCGGAACCGCAGGGGGCTTAACGAGCAGTACTTC.

This clone was observed a single time. The chain links TRBV9 to TRBJ2-3; TRBD1 matches 9 bases. V lost 3 bases, J lost 3 bases, and 5 bases stayed unmatched. The CDR3 consists of 15 residues. Germline assignment: CDR1 SGDLS and CDR2 YYNGEE. CDR3 coding DNA: TGTGCCAGCAGCGGGACAGGGGTGGGGACAGATACGCAGTATTTT. Translated: CASSGTGVGTDTQYF.

This chain uses TRBV24-1 with TRBJ1-5, with 7 bases identical to TRBD1. The ends lost 4 bases at V and 1 base at J; junction bases unmatched: 6. The CDR3 length is 16 residues. Germline V gene data show CDR1 as KGHDR and CDR2 as SFDVKD. The CDR3 sequence is CATSDARTGSNQPQHF. The CDR3 DNA reads as TGTGCCACCAGTGACGCTAGGACAGGAAGCAATCAGCCCCAGCATTTT.

The V call is TRBV10-2, the J call TRBJ2-7; 8 bases match TRBD1. J gave up 2 bases and V 3 bases, and 9 bases lay outside the gene matches. There are 16 residues in the CDR3. Germline loops: CDR1 WSHSY, CDR2 SAAADI. The DNA of the CDR3 is TGCGCCAGCAGTGACCGGACAGGGCCTAACCCCTACGAGCAGTACTTC. Translated, it gives CASSDRTGPNPYEQYF.